These T cell receptor beta chains were read from a single sample in a study of cytomegalovirus exposure and HLA in healthy donors. Produced via immunoSEQ multiplex PCR; TCRdb's table is partial and in-frame only. Of about 150,000 clones listed, around 85% were seen once; the top ten hold 1%. The sample taken for sequencing was PBMCs. These receptors originate from a boy aged 2 to 10 in good health and CMV-seronegative. Each CDR3 is given with its conserved first and last residue. The D gene is left open where the match is weak. Clone sizes are given selectively: once, few, many, or a class where the clone is expanded.

D | J | V | size | DNA | CDR3
. | TRBJ2-2 | TRBV11-1 | . | TGTGCCAGCAGCAAGAAGACAGTAACCGGGGAGCTGTTTTTT | CASSKKTVTGELFF
. | TRBJ1-5 | TRBV6-1 | . | TGTGCCAGCAACGGACAGCCCGCCAACCAGCCCCAGCATTTT | CASNGQPANQPQHF
. | TRBJ2-5 | TRBV5-1 | . | TGCGCCAGCAGCACCGATACAGGGCCCCAAGAGACCCAGTACTTC | CASSTDTGPQETQYF
TRBD1 | TRBJ1-2 | TRBV6-4 | . | TGTGCCAGCAGCAGGACAGGGAGGGAAAGTGGCTACACCTTC | CASSRTGRESGYTF
. | TRBJ2-5 | TRBV5-1 | . | TGCGCCAGCAGCTTGGAAGTGCAGGGCATACAAGAGACCCAGTACTTC | CASSLEVQGIQETQYF
TRBD1 | TRBJ1-5 | TRBV10-2 | . | TGCGCCAGCAGCACACAGGGGGGCAATCAGCCCCAGCATTTT | CASSTQGGNQPQHF
. | TRBJ1-2 | TRBV7-9 | once | TGTGCCAGCAGCTCAAGTCAGGCGGGGCAGGACTATGGCTACACCTTC | CASSSSQAGQDYGYTF
. | TRBJ2-1 | TRBV30 | . | TGTGCCTGGAGTGTGTCGAGTGAGCAGTTCTTC | CAWSVSSEQFF
TRBD2 | TRBJ2-1 | TRBV30 | few | TGTGCCTGGAGTGTTAGGACTAGCGGGGCTAGCTCCTACAATGAGCAGTTCTTC | CAWSVRTSGASSYNEQFF
TRBD2 | TRBJ2-3 | TRBV12-5 | . | TGTGCTAGTGGTTTGGTAGTAGGAAGCGGGAGCCCTAGCACAGATACGCAGTATTTT | CASGLVVGSGSPSTDTQYF
. | TRBJ2-1 | TRBV6-1 | . | TGTGCCAGCAGGGAAGACCCTAGGTCCAATGAGCAGTTCTTC | CASREDPRSNEQFF
. | TRBJ1-5 | TRBV28 | once | TGTGCCAGCAGTCCACCCCTATCAGCCTATCAGGACAATCAGCCCCAGCATTTT | CASSPPLSAYQDNQPQHF
. | TRBJ1-6 | TRBV14 | . | TGTGCCAGCAGCCAAACTAGAGCCCTCCACTTT | CASSQTRALHF
TRBD1 | TRBJ1-2 | TRBV7-2 | . | TGTGCCAGCAGCCCGGCAGGGGGCGACTATGGCTACACCTTC | CASSPAGGDYGYTF
. | TRBJ1-2 | TRBV28 | . | TGTGCCAGCAGCAGGACAGATTCTAACTATGGCTACACCTTC | CASSRTDSNYGYTF
TRBD1 | TRBJ1-1 | TRBV11-2 | . | TGTGCCAGCAGCTTAGCCTACAGGGGGGCGAACACTGAAGCTTTCTTT | CASSLAYRGANTEAFF
. | TRBJ1-6 | TRBV30 | few | TGTGCCTGGAAAGGAAGGGGGACCTATAATTCACCCCTCCACTTT | CAWKGRGTYNSPLHF
. | TRBJ1-6 | TRBV2 | . | TGTGCCAGCGAAGGGAGGGGGAGGAACTCACCCCTCCACTTT | CASEGRGRNSPLHF
TRBD2 | TRBJ2-1 | TRBV7-8 | . | TGTGCCAGCAGCTTCCGGAGCGGGAGCCACAATGAGCAGTTCTTC | CASSFRSGSHNEQFF
TRBD1 | TRBJ1-5 | TRBV6-1 | . | TGTGCCAGCAGTGAACAGTTGGGACAGGCTTATAGCAATCAGCCCCAGCATTTT | CASSEQLGQAYSNQPQHF
. | TRBJ1-1 | TRBV5-1 | . | TGCGCCAGCAGCTTCCGACTTTCCACTGAAGCTTTCTTT | CASSFRLSTEAFF
TRBD2 | TRBJ2-5 | TRBV5-1 | . | TGCGCCAGCAGCTTGGCCCTGACTAGCGGGAAACAAGAGACCCAGTACTTC | CASSLALTSGKQETQYF
. | TRBJ2-3 | TRBV7-8 | . | TGTGCCAGCTTTAGCGCCAGGACCAACACAGATACGCAGTATTTT | CASFSARTNTDTQYF
. | TRBJ1-2 | TRBV2 | . | TGTGCCAGCAGTCCAGCAGGGGAGAACTATGGCTACACCTTC | CASSPAGENYGYTF
. | TRBJ2-2 | TRBV5-1 | . | TGCGCCAGCAGCTTGGCCGAACACAGGGGAGGCACCGGGGAGCTGTTTTTT | CASSLAEHRGGTGELFF
TRBD2 | TRBJ2-2 | TRBV10-3 | . | TGTGCCATCAGTGATCCACTAGCGGGGGGTAGCACCGGGGAGCTGTTTTTT | CAISDPLAGGSTGELFF
. | TRBJ2-2 | TRBV10-3 | . | TGTGCCATCAGTGAGTCGACAGGCAACACCGGGGAGCTGTTTTTT | CAISESTGNTGELFF
TRBD1 | TRBJ2-7 | TRBV5-1 | . | TGCGCCAGCAGCTGGGGGACAGGGTTCTACGAGCAGTACTTC | CASSWGTGFYEQYF
. | TRBJ2-3 | TRBV5-1 | . | TGCGCCAGCAGCCCGTGGGGGGGGCGCGTTAGCACAGATACGCAGTATTTT | CASSPWGGRVSTDTQYF
TRBD2 | TRBJ2-2 | TRBV10-3 | . | TGTGCCATCGCGGCGGGGGCGAACACCGGGGAGCTGTTTTTT | CAIAAGANTGELFF
TRBD1 | TRBJ1-2 | TRBV29-1 | . | TGCAGCGTTGACCGATTCAGGGGGGACGATGGCTACACCTTC | CSVDRFRGDDGYTF
TRBD1 | TRBJ1-2 | TRBV11-2 | . | TGTGCCAGCACCCAAGAGGGACAGGGCTATGGCTACACCTTC | CASTQEGQGYGYTF
TRBD1 | TRBJ2-6 | TRBV5-8 | . | TGTGCCAGCAGCTTTAGACAGGGGGAAGGTGGGGCCAACGTCCTGACTTTC | CASSFRQGEGGANVLTF
TRBD2 | TRBJ2-3 | TRBV9 | . | TGTGCCAGCAGCGTAGAGGGGACTAGCGGGAGGGATACGCAGTATTTT | CASSVEGTSGRDTQYF
TRBD2 | TRBJ2-1 | TRBV29-1 | few | TGCAGCGTCGAAGGACTAGCGGGAGAGAGCTCCTACAATGAGCAGTTCTTC | CSVEGLAGESSYNEQFF
. | TRBJ2-7 | TRBV19 | . | TGTGCCAGTAGTCTCCAGGGGATCTCCTACGAGCAGTACTTC | CASSLQGISYEQYF
TRBD1 | TRBJ2-2 | TRBV28 | . | TGTGCCAGCAGTCCAAACAGGGGGATGGCCGGGGAGCTGTTTTTT | CASSPNRGMAGELFF
. | TRBJ1-4 | TRBV6-1 | . | TGTGCCAGCAGTGAGAATTCAGGGATAGGGGGTTTGGATGAAAAACTGTTTTTT | CASSENSGIGGLDEKLFF
TRBD1 | TRBJ2-2 | TRBV9 | . | TGTGCCAGCAGCGCGAACAGGGGGCAAACCGGGGAGCTGTTTTTT | CASSANRGQTGELFF
. | TRBJ2-2 | TRBV28 | . | TGTGCCAGCAGTTTAACAGGATCAACCGGGGAGCTGTTTTTT | CASSLTGSTGELFF
. | TRBJ1-2 | TRBV13 | . | TGTGCCAGCAGAGTTCCGGGGTCGGATGGCTACACCTTC | CASRVPGSDGYTF
TRBD2 | TRBJ2-6 | TRBV19 | . | TGTGCCAGCACCCGGCGGGGGACGACGTCTGGGGCCAACGTCCTGACTTTC | CASTRRGTTSGANVLTF
. | TRBJ2-1 | TRBV7-2 | . | TGTGCCAGCAGCTTAACCGGGGACTCCTACAATGAGCAGTTCTTC | CASSLTGDSYNEQFF
. | TRBJ2-7 | TRBV6-1 | . | TGTGCCAGCAGCGTAGCGGTGAGCTCCTACGAGCAGTACTTC | CASSVAVSSYEQYF
TRBD1 | TRBJ2-2 | TRBV7-2 | . | TGTGCCAGCAGTCTTAGGACAGGGGCGCGAAATGCGAACACCGGGGAGCTGTTTTTT | CASSLRTGARNANTGELFF
. | TRBJ2-1 | TRBV21-1 | . | TGTGCCAGCAGCCGGGGTGGGTCTAGCGGGGGGGCCGAGGGTGAGCAGTTCTTC | CASSRGGSSGGAEGEQFF
. | TRBJ1-5 | TRBV30 | few | TGTGCCCGTCCGAGTGGCAATCAGCCCCAGCATTTT | CARPSGNQPQHF
. | TRBJ1-5 | TRBV5-1 | . | TGCGCCAGCAGCCCCGACAGTCCCCACAATCAGCCCCAGCATTTT | CASSPDSPHNQPQHF
TRBD1 | TRBJ2-2 | TRBV6-1 | . | TGTGCCAGCAGTAACAGGGGTGGCACCGGGGAGCTGTTTTTT | CASSNRGGTGELFF
TRBD1 | TRBJ2-3 | TRBV27 | . | TGTGCCAGCAGTCTCAGGGGGCGAGTTGGCACAGATACGCAGTATTTT | CASSLRGRVGTDTQYF